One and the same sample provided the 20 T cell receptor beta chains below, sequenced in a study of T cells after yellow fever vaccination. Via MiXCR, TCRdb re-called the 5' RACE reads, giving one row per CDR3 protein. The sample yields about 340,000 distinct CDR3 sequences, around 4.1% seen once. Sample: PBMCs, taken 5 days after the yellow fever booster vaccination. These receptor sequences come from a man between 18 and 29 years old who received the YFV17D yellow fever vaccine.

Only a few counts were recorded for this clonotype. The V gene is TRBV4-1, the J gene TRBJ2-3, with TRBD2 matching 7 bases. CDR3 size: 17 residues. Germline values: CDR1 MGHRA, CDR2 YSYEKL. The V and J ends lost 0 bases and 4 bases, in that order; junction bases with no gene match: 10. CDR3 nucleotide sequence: TGCGCCAGCAGCCAAGATAGATCCAGCGGGGAAGCAGATACGCAGTATTTT. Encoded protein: CASSQDRSSGEADTQYF.

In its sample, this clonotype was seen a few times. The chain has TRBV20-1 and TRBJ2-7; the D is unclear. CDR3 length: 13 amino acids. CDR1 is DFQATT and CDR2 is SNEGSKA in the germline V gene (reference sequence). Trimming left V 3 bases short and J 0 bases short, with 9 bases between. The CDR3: CSARSPGSYEQYV. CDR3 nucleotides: TGCAGTGCTAGGAGCCCTGGCTCCTACGAGCAGTACGTC.

The CDR3 DNA reads as TGTGCCAGCAGTGAAGTTTTCAGGGCAAACTATGGCTACACCTTC. Amino acid sequence: CASSEVFRANYGYTF. The chain joins TRBV6-1 to TRBJ1-2; the D gene is possibly TRBD1 (5 bases). CDR3 size: 15 residues. Germline lookup yields CDR1 MNHNS and CDR2 SASEGT. The germline V and J ends were trimmed by 1 base and 2 bases, with 11 bases remaining between them.

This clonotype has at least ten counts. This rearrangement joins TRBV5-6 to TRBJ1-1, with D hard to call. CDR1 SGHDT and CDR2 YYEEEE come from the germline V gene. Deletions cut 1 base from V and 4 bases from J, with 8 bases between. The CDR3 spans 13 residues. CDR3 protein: CASSLLGSTEAFF. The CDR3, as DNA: TGTGCCAGCAGCTTGCTAGGGAGCACTGAAGCTTTCTTT.

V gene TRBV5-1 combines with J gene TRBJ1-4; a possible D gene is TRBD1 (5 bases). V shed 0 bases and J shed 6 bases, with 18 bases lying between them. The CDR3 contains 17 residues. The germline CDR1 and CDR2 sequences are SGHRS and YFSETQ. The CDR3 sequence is CASSLGENSREHEKLFF. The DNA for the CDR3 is TGCGCCAGCAGCTTGGGCGAAAATAGCAGGGAGCATGAAAAACTGTTTTTT.

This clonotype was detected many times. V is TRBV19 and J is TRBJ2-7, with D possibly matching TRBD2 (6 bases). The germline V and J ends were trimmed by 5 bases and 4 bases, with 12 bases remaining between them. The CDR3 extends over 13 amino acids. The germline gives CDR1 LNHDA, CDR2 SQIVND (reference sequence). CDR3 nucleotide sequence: TGTGCCAGTAGTCCTAGGGCGGGATACGAGCAGTACTTC. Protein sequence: CASSPRAGYEQYF.

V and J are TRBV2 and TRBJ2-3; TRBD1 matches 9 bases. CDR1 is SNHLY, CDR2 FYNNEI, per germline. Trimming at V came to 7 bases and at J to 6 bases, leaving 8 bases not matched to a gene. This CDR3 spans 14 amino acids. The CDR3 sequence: CASKTRDRVDTQYF. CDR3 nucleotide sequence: TGTGCCAGCAAGACCCGGGACAGGGTGGATACGCAGTATTTT.

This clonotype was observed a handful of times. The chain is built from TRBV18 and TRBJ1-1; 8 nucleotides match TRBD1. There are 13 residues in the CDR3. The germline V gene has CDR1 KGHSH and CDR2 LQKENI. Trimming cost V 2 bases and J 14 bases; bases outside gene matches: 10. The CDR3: CASSPGLETGAFF. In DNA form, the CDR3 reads TGTGCCAGCTCACCAGGGCTGGAGACAGGGGCCTTCTTT. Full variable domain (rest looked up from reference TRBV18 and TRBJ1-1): NAGVMQNPRHLVRRRGQEARLRCSPMKGHSHVYWYRQLPEEGLKFMVYLQKENIIDESGMPKERFSAEFPKEGPSILRIQQVVRGDSAAYFCASSPGLETGAFFGQGTRLTVV.

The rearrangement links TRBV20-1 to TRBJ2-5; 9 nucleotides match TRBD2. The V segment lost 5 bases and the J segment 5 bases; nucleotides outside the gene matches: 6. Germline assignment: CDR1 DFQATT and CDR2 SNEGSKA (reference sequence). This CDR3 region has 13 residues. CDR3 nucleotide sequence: TGCAGTGCTCCCGGGACTAGCTGGGAGACCCAGTACTTC. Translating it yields CSAPGTSWETQYF.

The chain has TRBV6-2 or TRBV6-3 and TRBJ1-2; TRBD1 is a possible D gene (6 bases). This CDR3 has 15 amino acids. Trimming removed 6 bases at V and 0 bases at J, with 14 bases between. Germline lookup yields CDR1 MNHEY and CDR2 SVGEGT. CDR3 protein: CASRAKDRTNYGYTF. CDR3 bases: TGTGCCAGCAGGGCAAAGGACAGAACTAACTATGGCTACACCTTC.

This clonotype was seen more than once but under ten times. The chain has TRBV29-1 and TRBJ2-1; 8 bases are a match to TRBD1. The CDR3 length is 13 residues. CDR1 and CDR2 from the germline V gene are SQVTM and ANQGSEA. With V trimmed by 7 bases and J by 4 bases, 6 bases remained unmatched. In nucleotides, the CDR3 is TGCAGCGCCCTGGACAGGGCTTACAATGAGCAGTTCTTC. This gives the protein CSALDRAYNEQFF.

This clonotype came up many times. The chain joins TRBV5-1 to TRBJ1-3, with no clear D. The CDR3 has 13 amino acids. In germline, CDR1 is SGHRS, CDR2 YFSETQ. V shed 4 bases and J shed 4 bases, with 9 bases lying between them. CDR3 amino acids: CASSRDGGNTIYF. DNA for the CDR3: TGCGCCAGCAGCCGCGACGGGGGAAACACCATATATTTT.

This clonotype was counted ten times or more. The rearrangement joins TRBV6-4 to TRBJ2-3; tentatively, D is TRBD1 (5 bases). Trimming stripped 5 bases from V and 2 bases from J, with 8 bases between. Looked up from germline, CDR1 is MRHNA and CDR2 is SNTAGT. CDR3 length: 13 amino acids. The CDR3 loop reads CASSQGLTDTQYF. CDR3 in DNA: TGTGCCAGCAGTCAGGGTCTCACAGATACGCAGTATTTT.

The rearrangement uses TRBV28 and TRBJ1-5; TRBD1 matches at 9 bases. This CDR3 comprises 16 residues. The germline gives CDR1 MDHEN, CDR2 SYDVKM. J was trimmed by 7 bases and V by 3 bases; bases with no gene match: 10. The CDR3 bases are TGTGCCAGCAGTTTTCGGACAGGGGAAATTTGGCAGCCCCAGCATTTT. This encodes CASSFRTGEIWQPQHF.

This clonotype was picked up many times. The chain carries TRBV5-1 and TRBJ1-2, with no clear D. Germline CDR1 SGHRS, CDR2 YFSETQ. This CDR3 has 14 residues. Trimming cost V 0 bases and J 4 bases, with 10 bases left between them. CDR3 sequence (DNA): TGCGCCAGCAGCTTGGGGGAGCTAAGCTATGGCTACACCTTC. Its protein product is CASSLGELSYGYTF.

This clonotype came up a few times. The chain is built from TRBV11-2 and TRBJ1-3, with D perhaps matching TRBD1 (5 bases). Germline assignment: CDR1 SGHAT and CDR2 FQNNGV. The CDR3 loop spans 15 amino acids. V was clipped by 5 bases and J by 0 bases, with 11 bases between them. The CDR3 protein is CASSTWGRSGNTIYF. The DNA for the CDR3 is TGTGCCAGCAGCACCTGGGGACGCTCTGGAAACACCATATATTTT.

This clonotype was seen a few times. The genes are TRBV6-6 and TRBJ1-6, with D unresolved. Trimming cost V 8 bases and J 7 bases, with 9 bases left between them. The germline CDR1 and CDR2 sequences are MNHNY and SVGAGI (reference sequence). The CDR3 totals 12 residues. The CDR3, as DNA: TGTGCCAGCTTGAAAGACAATTCACCCCTCCACTTT. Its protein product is CASLKDNSPLHF.

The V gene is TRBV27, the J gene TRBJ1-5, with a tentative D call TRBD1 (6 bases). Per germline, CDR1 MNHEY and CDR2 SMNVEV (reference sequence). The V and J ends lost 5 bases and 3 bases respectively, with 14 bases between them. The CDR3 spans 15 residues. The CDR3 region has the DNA TGTGCCAGCAGTCCTCTCACAGGGACCAATCAGCCCCAGCATTTT. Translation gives CASSPLTGTNQPQHF.

The CDR3 sequence is CSARGPNTGELFF. DNA of the CDR3: TGCAGTGCTAGGGGGCCGAACACCGGGGAGCTGTTTTTT. The chain joins TRBV20-1 to TRBJ2-2; tentatively, D is TRBD1 (5 bases). Germline V gene data show CDR1 as DFQATT and CDR2 as SNEGSKA (reference sequence). Deletions cut 3 bases from V and 0 bases from J, with 5 bases between. The CDR3 is made up of 13 amino acids.

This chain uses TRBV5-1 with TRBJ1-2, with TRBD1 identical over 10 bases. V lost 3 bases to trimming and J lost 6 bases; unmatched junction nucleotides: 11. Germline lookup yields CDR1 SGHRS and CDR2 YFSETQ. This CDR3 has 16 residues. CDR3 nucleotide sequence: TGCGCCAGCAGCTCCCTCCCGGGACAGGGGCGCGATGGCTACACCTTC. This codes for CASSSLPGQGRDGYTF.